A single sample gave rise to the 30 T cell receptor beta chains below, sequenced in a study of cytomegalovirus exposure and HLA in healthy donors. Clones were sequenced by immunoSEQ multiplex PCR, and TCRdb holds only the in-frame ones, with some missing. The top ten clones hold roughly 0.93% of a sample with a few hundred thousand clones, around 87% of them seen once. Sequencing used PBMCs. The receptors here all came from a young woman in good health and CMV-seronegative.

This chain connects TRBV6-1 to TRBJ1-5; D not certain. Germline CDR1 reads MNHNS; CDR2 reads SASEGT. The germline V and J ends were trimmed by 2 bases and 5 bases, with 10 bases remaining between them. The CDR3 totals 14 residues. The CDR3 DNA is TGTGCCAGCAGTGAACTCGAGGTTGATCAGCCCCAGCATTTT. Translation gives CASSELEVDQPQHF.

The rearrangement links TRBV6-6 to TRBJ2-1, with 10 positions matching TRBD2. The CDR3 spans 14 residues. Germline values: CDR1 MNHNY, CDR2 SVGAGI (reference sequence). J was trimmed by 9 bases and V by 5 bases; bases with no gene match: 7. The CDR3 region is CASSLLAGASEQFF. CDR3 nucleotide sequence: TGTGCCAGCAGTCTTCTAGCGGGAGCTTCTGAGCAGTTCTTC.

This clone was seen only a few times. The CDR3 protein is CATKFSTGRAYNSPLHF. CDR3 nucleotides: TGTGCCACCAAGTTCTCTACAGGGAGGGCCTATAATTCACCCCTCCACTTT. V is TRBV27 and J is TRBJ1-6, with D perhaps TRBD1 (6 bases). Trimming removed 10 bases from V and 2 bases from J, with 21 bases in between. From germline, CDR1 is MNHEY and CDR2 SMNVEV (reference sequence). The CDR3 spans 17 residues.

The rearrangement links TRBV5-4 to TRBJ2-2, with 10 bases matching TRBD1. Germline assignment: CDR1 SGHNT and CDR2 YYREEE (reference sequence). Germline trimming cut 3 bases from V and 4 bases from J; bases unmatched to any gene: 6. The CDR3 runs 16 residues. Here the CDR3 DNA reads TGTGCCAGCAGCTGGGGACAGGGGCAGGGCACCGGGGAGCTGTTTTTT. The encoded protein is CASSWGQGQGTGELFF. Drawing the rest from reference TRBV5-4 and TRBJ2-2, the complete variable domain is ETGVTQSPTHLIKTRGQQVTLRCSSQSGHNTVSWYQQALGQGPQFIFQYYREEENGRGNFPPRFSGLQFPNYSSELNVNALELDDSALYLCASSWGQGQGTGELFFGEGSRLTVL.

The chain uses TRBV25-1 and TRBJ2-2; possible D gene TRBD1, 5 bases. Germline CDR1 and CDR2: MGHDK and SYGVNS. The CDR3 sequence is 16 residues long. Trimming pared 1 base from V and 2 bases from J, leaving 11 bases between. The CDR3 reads CASSESGDRNTGELFF. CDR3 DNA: TGTGCCAGCAGTGAATCCGGAGACAGAAACACCGGGGAGCTGTTTTTT. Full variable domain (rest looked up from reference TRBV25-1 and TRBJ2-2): EADIYQTPRYLVIGTGKKITLECSQTMGHDKMYWYQQDPGMELHLIHYSYGVNSTEKGDLSSESTVSRIRTEHFPLTLESARPSHTSQYLCASSESGDRNTGELFFGEGSRLTVL.

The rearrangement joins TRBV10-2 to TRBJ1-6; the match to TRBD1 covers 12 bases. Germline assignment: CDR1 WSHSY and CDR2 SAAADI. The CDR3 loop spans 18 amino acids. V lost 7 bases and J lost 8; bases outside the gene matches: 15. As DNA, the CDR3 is TGCGCCAGCAAGAGGGGGACAGGGGGCGCGGCTAGGGATTCACCCCTCCACTTT. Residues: CASKRGTGGAARDSPLHF.

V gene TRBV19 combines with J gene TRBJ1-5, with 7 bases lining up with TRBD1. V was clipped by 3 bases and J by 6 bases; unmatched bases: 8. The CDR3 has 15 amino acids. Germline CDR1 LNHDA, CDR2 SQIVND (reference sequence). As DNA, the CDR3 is TGTGCCAGTAGTATCGGACAGGCTGGTGGTCAGCCCCAGCATTTT. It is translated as CASSIGQAGGQPQHF.

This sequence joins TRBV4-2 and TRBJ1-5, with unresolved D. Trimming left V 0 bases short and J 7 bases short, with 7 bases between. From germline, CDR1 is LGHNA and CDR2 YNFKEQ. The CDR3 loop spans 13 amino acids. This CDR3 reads CASSQDRAQPQHF. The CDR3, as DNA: TGTGCCAGCAGCCAAGATCGCGCACAGCCCCAGCATTTT.

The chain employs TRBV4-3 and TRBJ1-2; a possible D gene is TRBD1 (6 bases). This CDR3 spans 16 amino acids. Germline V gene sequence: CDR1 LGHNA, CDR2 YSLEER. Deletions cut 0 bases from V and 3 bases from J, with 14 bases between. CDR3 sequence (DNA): TGCGCCAGCAGCCAAGATCAGGCGGGGGGCTACTATGGCTACACCTTC. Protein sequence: CASSQDQAGGYYGYTF.

The CDR3 is CASSLAGPSYEQYF. DNA for the CDR3: TGTGCCAGCAGTTTAGCGGGGCCCTCCTACGAGCAGTACTTC. The V call is TRBV6-6, the J call TRBJ2-7; the match to TRBD2 covers 8 bases. Germline V gene data show CDR1 as MNHNY and CDR2 as SVGAGI (reference sequence). J lost 0 bases, V lost 4 bases, and 2 bases had no gene match. This CDR3 comprises 14 residues.

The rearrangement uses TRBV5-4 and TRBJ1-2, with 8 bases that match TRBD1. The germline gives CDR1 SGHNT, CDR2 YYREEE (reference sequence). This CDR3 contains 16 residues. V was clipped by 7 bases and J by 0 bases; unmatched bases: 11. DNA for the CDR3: TGTGCCAGCTCACCCCGGCAGGGGGCCCCTAACTATGGCTACACCTTC. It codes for CASSPRQGAPNYGYTF.

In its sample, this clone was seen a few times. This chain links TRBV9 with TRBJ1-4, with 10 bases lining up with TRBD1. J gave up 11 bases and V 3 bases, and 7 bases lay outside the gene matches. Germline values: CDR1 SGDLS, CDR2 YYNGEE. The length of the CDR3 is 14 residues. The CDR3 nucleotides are TGTGCCAGCAGCGATCATCGGGACAGGGGCAAACTGTTTTTT. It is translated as CASSDHRDRGKLFF.

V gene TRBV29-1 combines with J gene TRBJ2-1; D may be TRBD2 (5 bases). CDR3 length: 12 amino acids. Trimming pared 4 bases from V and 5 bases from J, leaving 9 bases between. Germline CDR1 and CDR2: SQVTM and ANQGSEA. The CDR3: CSVVPGNNEQFF. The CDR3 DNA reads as TGCAGCGTTGTTCCCGGGAACAATGAGCAGTTCTTC.

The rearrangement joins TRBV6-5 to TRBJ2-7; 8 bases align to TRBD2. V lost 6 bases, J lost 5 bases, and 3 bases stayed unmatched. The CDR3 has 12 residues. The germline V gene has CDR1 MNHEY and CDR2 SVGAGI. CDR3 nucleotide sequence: TGTGCCAGCAGCCCCGGGGGGGACGAGCAGTACTTC. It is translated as CASSPGGDEQYF.

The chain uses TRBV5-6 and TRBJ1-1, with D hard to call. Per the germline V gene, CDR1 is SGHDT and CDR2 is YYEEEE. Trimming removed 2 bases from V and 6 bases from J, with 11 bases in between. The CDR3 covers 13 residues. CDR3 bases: TGTGCCAGCAGCTTTCAGGTAAAGGCTGAAGCTTTCTTT. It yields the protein CASSFQVKAEAFF.

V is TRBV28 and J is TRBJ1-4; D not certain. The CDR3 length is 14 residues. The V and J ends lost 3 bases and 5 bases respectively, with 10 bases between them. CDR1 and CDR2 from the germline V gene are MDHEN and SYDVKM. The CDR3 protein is CASSFRRGNEKLFF. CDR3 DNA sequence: TGTGCCAGCAGTTTTCGCCGAGGAAATGAAAAACTGTTTTTT.

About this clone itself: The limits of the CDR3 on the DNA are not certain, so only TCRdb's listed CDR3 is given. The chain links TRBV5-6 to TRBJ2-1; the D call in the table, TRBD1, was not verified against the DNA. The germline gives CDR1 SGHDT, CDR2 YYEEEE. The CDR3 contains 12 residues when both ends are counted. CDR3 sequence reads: CASSLVAGGAIF.

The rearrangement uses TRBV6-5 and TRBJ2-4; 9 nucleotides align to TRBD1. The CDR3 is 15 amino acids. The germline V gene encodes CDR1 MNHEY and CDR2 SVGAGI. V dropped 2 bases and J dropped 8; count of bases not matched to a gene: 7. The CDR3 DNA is TGTGCCAGCAGTTACCGTACAGGGGGCGGGCACATTCAGTACTTC. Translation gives CASSYRTGGGHIQYF.

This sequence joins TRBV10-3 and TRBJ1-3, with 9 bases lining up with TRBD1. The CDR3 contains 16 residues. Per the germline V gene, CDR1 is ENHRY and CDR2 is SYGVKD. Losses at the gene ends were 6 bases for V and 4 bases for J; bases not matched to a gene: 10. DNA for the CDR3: TGTGCCATCAGCCCCGGGACAGGGTTGCTCGGAAACACCATATATTTT. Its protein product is CAISPGTGLLGNTIYF.

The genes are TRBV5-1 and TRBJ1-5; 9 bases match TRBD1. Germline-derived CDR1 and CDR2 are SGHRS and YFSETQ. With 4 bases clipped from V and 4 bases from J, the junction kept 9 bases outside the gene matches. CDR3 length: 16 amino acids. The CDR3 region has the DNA TGCGCCAGCAGCGTGGGAACAGGGGGCAGGAATCAGCCCCAGCATTTT. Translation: CASSVGTGGRNQPQHF.

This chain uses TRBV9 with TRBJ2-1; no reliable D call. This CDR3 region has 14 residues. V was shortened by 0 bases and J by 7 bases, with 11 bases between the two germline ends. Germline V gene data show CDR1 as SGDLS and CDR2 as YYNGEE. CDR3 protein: CASSVVDSANEQFF. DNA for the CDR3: TGTGCCAGCAGCGTAGTAGACTCGGCTAATGAGCAGTTCTTC.

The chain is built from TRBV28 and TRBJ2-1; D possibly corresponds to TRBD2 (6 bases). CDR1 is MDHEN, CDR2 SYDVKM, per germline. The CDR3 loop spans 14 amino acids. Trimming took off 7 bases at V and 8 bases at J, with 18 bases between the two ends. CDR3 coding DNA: TGTGCCAGCACCAGGACTACAAAAGGGCATGAGCAGTTCTTC. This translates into CASTRTTKGHEQFF.

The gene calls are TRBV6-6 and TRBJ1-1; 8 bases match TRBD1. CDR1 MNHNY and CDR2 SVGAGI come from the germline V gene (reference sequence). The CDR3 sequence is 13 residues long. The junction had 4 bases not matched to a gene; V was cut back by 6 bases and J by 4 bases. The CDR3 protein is CASRPTGGTEAFF. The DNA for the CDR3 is TGTGCCAGCAGACCCACAGGGGGCACTGAAGCTTTCTTT.

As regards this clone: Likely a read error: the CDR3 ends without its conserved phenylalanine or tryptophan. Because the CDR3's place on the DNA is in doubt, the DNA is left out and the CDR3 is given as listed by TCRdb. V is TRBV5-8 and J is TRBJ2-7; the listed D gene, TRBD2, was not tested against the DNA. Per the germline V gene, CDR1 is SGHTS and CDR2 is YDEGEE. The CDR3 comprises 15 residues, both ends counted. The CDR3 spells CASSLLMSRTTSSPI.

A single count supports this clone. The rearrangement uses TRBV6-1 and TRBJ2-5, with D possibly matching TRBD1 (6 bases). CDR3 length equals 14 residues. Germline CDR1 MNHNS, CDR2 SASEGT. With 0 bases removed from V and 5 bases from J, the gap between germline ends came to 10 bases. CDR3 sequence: CASSEAWGRETQYF. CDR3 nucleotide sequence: TGTGCCAGCAGTGAAGCCTGGGGGCGTGAGACCCAGTACTTC.

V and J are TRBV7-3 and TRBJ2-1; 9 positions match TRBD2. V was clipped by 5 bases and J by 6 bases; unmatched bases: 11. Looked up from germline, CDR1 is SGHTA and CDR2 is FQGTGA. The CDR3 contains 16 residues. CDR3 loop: CASSPSGGRASNEQFF. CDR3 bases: TGTGCCAGCAGCCCATCGGGCGGGAGGGCCTCCAATGAGCAGTTCTTC.

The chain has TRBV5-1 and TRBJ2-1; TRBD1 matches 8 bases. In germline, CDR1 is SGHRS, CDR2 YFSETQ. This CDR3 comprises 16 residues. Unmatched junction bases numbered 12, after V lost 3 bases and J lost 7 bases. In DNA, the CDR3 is TGCGCCAGCAGCTATAACGGACAGGGCGATCGGAATGAGCAGTTCTTC. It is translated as CASSYNGQGDRNEQFF.

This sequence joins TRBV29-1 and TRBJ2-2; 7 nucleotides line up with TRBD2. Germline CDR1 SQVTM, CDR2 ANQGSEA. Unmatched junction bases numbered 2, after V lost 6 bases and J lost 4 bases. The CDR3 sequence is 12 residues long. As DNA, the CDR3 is TGCAGCGTGAGGGAGGGCACCGGGGAGCTGTTTTTT. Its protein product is CSVREGTGELFF.

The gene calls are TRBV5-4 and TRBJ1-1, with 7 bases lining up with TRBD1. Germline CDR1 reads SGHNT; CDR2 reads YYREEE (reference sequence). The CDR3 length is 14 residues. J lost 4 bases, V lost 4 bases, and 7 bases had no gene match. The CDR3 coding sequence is TGTGCCAGCAGCCCGACAGGGATGGGCACTGAAGCTTTCTTT. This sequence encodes CASSPTGMGTEAFF.

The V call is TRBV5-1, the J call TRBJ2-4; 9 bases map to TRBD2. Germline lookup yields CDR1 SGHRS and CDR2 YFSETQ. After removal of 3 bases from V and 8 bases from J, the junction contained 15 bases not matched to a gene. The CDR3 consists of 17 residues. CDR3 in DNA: TGCGCCAGCAGCTCGGGACTAGCTCTCCGAGGAAGGTACATTCAGTACTTC. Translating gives CASSSGLALRGRYIQYF.